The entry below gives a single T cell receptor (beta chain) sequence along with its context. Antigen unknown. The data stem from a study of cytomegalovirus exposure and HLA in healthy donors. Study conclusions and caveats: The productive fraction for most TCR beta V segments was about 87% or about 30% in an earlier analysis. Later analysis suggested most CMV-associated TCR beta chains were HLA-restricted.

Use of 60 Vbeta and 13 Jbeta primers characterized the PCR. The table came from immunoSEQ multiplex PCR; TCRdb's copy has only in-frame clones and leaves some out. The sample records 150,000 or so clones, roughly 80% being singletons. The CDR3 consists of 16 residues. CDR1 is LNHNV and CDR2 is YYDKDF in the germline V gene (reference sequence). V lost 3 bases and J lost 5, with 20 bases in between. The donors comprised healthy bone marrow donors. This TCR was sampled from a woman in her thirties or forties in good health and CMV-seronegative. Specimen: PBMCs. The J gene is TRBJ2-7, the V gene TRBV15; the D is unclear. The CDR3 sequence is CATSSGTVNFFDEQYF. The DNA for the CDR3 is TGTGCCACCAGCAGCGGCACAGTCAATTTTTTTGACGAGCAGTACTTC.